This section outlines one TCR beta chain sequence together with its context. Its specific antigen is unknown. Base qualities are not at hand, and no much larger clone is one base apart. These data are taken from a study of shared clonotypes between healthy human individuals (dated by TCRdb to 2018 to 2021). The study in broad terms: A few men and two women, aged 18 to 49 years, made up the cohort. Different laboratories and diverse techniques were used to prepare libraries and sequence TCR repertoires, to increase sequencing depth and limit assay-specific biases. Blood TCR repertoires of a handful of healthy adults were deeply sequenced to estimate repertoire size and the extent of clonotype sharing between individuals. Each donor's leukapheresis produced roughly between roughly 0.85 and 9.5 billion PBMCs. For each donor, CD4 naive and CD4 memory were each run on three plates, CD8 naive on two plates, and CD8 memory on one plate. Broader findings and caveats from the paper: Rarefaction of sorted-subset datasets indicated incomplete sequencing despite the large sequencing depth. Sampling was restricted to blood, and TCR repertoires in tissues likely differ from the TCR repertoires found in blood. Clonotypes shared by all four sorted-subset donors showed higher generation probabilities than non-shared clonotypes. When four donors were compared, the shared fraction of clonotypes was around 5% for naive CD4, around 4% for naive CD8, 2.3% for memory CD4, and under 0.5% for memory CD8. Based on pairwise subsampling, the degree of clonotype sharing among donors was expected to be affected by sequencing depth. Because the study included a small number of donors, the genetic and exposure-history diversity represented was limited. Estimated clonotype richness was generally larger for naive than for memory subsets.

For the CD8 naive samples, CD45RO-negative cells were positively selected for CCR7, yielding a CD45RA+CCR7+ population from which TemRA cells were excluded. Healthy HIV-negative adults with no recently reported acute infections or vaccinations were included as donors. Every donor was a Caucasian adult residing in Nashville, Tennessee, USA. After blood collection by leukapheresis, PBMCs were isolated using Ficoll-Histopaque density gradient centrifugation and then cryopreserved in the vapor phase of liquid nitrogen. Analytical flow cytometry was used to check the purity and quantity of each magnetically sorted T cell population. Genomic DNA was isolated from every sorted fraction and measured by UV absorbance on a Nanodrop 2000c. TCR CDR3 regions were amplified from genomic DNA by multiplex PCR using the deep immunoSEQ assay. Extracted genomic DNA from each cell subset was spread evenly across all wells of several immunoSEQ 96-well plates, with each plate serving as a replicate. For sorted subsets, approximately 0.2 ug of genomic DNA, equivalent to around 31,000 T cell genomes, went into each replicate PCR. Purified libraries were measured with a Qubit 3.0 fluorometer, size-checked on a Bioanalyzer 2100, and measured again with the KAPA Library Quantification kit. Every immunoSEQ 96-well plate was sequenced on a separate single-read 150-cycle Illumina NextSeq 550 flow cell. Per the source publication's procedure: The immunoSEQ output contained only junctional sequences without quality scores, so filtering could not match that applied to full-length reads. Sequences were annotated with PyIR, a Python wrapper for IgBLAST v1.9, using IMGT germline references to assign V/J genes and CDR3. Reads were filtered out if the reads had weak V/J assignments (E-value above 1e-6), no CDR3, stop codons, out-of-frame junctions, or ambiguous translated residues. V3J clonotypes were defined as sequences sharing an identical inferred V gene, J gene, and CDR3 amino acid sequence. Percentage overlap between repertoires was computed as shared unique clonotypes divided by the size of the smaller repertoire. RTK rarefaction, the Chao1 estimator, and Recon v2.1 estimates of unobserved clonotypes were used to assess repertoire richness. For all TCRbeta clonotypes obtained by the gDNA method from a few donors, generation probabilities were computed with OLGA. This immuneACCESS table, as held by TCRdb, lists in-frame sequences with V and J called but not all clones. Of the missing ones, under half trace to an unresolved V gene in checked studies; the others have no known cause. V and J calls and clone size come straight from that table; D and trimming were deduced from the DNA. The sample yields approximately 2,000,000 clones; approximately 92% were counted once. Of the sample, more than 1.5% falls within the top ten clones.

After removal of 6 bases from V and 3 bases from J, the junction retains 0 bases not matched to a gene. CDR1 and CDR2 are drawn from the germline V gene: SGHDN, FVKESK. The CDR3 contains 13 residues, cysteine and phenylalanine counted. Of all the DNA, just the CDR3 is kept, 39 bases in frame from base 1. Recombination linked TRBV14 to TRBJ2-5, with 11 bases matching TRBD2. Material for sequencing was naive CD8+ T cells from PBMCs. The intended sense of this specimen's cell subset or site label: CD45RA+CCR7+. The source of this sequence is a man in his late teens or twenties in good health. Some clones in this sample may be carry-over from other donors' samples. The CDR3 here reads CASRTSGEETQYF. DNA sequence: TGTGCCAGCAGGACTAGCGGGGAAGAGACCCAGTACTTC.